Listed below are T cell receptor beta chains from one sample, sequenced in a study of CD8 T cells in Susac syndrome. TCRdb re-analysed the immunoSEQ multiplex PCR reads in MiXCR, keeping a single row per CDR3 protein. The table includes about 100,000 distinct CDR3 sequences, just under 95% detected once. The source material was CD8+ T cells from PBMCs. The receptors shown here come from a human donor in good health. CDR3s include the opening cysteine and the closing phenylalanine or tryptophan.

>TRBV14|TRBJ1-1|14
CASSEGSGYTEAFF
>TRBV6-5|TRBJ2-3|13
CASSAGAPDTQYF
>TRBV27|TRBJ1-1|14
CASGRQLSNTEAFF
>TRBV7-9|TRBJ1-4|16
CASSWPKTGANEKLFF
>TRBV2|TRBJ1-5|15
CASSAFSDSNQPQHF
>TRBV3-1|TRBJ2-7|16
CASSQEQGPRLYEQYF
>TRBV7-9|TRBJ2-3|16
CASSLALGGSTDTQYF
>TRBV14|TRBJ2-5|18
CASSQDQGYRGIEETQYF
>TRBV29-1|TRBJ2-2|12
CSVATGVGELFF
>TRBV4-1|TRBJ2-5|16
CASSHYPTGGRETQYF
>TRBV6-2/TRBV6-3|TRBJ1-1|15
CASSYVTTGNTEAFF
>TRBV9|TRBJ1-2|15
CASSVYGTGSYGYTF
>TRBV27|TRBJ1-6|14
CASRWTGGSSPLHF
>TRBV12-3/TRBV12-4|TRBJ2-1|13
CASSLATHNEQFF
>TRBV6-5|TRBJ1-2|14
CASSYYRDPYGYTF
>TRBV7-9|TRBJ2-1|16
CASSRDSGGPIDEQFF
>TRBV4-1|TRBJ2-7|15
CASSTQAGGVYEQYF
>TRBV5-1|TRBJ2-5|15
CASSTSQGGEETQYF
>TRBV18|TRBJ1-5|19
CASSPPKGTGTGNNQPQHF
>TRBV30|TRBJ1-2|11
CAWDQGHGYIF
>TRBV5-6|TRBJ1-1|11
CASSSTDEAFF
>TRBV19|TRBJ2-7|14
CASSMGTATYEQYF
>TRBV3-1|TRBJ2-7|15
CASSRTGLQKYQQYF
>TRBV15|TRBJ2-2|22
CATSSGPKTSGGLTTNTGELFF
>TRBV13|TRBJ1-6|16
CASSTTPTGGNSPLHF
>TRBV27|TRBJ1-5|16
CASSSTGQGINQPQHF
>TRBV12-2|TRBJ1-5|16
CASRLDGKDPNQPQHF
>TRBV6-6|TRBJ2-7|15
CASSYSLAGVYEQYF
>TRBV4-1|TRBJ2-2|14
CASSLGQLQGELFF
>TRBV4-1|TRBJ2-3|16
CASSQALGWGTDTQYF
>TRBV2|TRBJ2-4|16
CASSGDRPSGKNIQYF
>TRBV19|TRBJ1-1|11
CASSKGAEAFF
>TRBV19|TRBJ1-2|12
CASKWGPYGYTF
>TRBV7-9|TRBJ1-5|13
CASSLDVNQPQHF
>TRBV28|TRBJ2-1|17
CASSGTSGGLLYNEQFF
>TRBV14|TRBJ2-7|14
CASSQYGDPYEQYF
>TRBV12-3/TRBV12-4|TRBJ2-7|15
CASSFRQGSSYEQYF
>TRBV5-1|TRBJ2-7|13
CASSGTTTYEQYF
>TRBV7-9|TRBJ1-2|13
CASSIQVSYGYTF
>TRBV24-1|TRBJ2-1|9
CAAGTGEFF
>TRBV4-1|TRBJ1-4|15
CASSPRTGRNEKLFF
>TRBV13|TRBJ1-2|15
CASSLARDRGHGYTF
>TRBV11-2|TRBJ2-3|15
CASSLDLGGTDTQYF
>TRBV9|TRBJ2-2|15
CASSPGTYPTGELFF
>TRBV21-1|TRBJ2-6|22
CASSKGVGTDQLKEAGANVLTF